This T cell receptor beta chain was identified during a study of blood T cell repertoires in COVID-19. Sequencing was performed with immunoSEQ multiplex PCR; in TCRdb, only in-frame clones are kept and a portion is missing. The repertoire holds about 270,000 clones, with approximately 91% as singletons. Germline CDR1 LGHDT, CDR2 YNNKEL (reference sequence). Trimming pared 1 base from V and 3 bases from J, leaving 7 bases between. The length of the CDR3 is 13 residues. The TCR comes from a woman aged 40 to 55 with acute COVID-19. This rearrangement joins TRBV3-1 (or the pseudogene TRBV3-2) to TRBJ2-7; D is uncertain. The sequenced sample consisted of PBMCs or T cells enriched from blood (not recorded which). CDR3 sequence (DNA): TGTGCCAGCAGCCAAGGGCATATCTACGAGCAGTACTTC. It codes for CASSQGHIYEQYF.